These 14 T cell receptor beta chains came from one sample sequenced in a study of cytomegalovirus exposure and HLA in healthy donors. A multiplex PCR was run with 60 Vbeta primers and 13 Jbeta primers. Repertoires were generated with immunoSEQ multiplex PCR, while TCRdb's copy carries only in-frame clones and drops some. There are approximately 190,000 clones in the sample; roughly 80% occur only once, and 6.5% lies in the top ten. Material: PBMCs. Every receptor here comes from a woman between 50 and 59 years old in good health and CMV-seropositive.

The V call is TRBV10-3, the J call TRBJ1-2; D gene ambiguous. V shed 4 bases and J shed 3 bases, with 12 bases lying between them. The germline gives CDR1 ENHRY, CDR2 SYGVKD. CDR3 length: 14 amino acids. Written as DNA, the CDR3 is TGTGCCATCAGTGGGCGGGGAGCCCACTATGGCTACACCTTC. It yields the protein CAISGRGAHYGYTF.

The chain joins TRBV5-5 to TRBJ2-3; D is undetermined. The germline CDR1 and CDR2 sequences are SGHKS and YYEKEE (reference sequence). There are 15 residues in the CDR3. Trimming stripped 0 bases from V and 2 bases from J, with 10 bases between. As DNA, the CDR3 is TGTGCCAGCAGCTTGGGTCTGGCCCACACAGATACGCAGTATTTT. Protein: CASSLGLAHTDTQYF.

As concerns this clone: This sample also contains other DNA sequences that code for the same CDR3. This sequence joins TRBV5-1 and TRBJ2-5; TRBD2 aligns across 7 bases. J gave up 2 bases and V 2 bases, and 3 bases lay outside the gene matches. Germline loops: CDR1 SGHRS, CDR2 YFSETQ. The CDR3 loop spans 14 amino acids. CDR3 region: CASSLGRGQETQYF. DNA of the CDR3: TGCGCCAGCAGCTTAGGGCGGGGGCAAGAGACCCAGTACTTC.

The gene calls are TRBV27 and TRBJ1-5; possible D gene TRBD1, 6 bases. This CDR3 region has 14 residues. The V gene's germline CDR1 is MNHEY and CDR2 SMNVEV (reference sequence). With 3 bases removed from V and 4 bases from J, the gap between germline ends came to 10 bases. The CDR3 is CASSFRGFNQPQHF. In nucleotides, the CDR3 is TGTGCCAGCAGTTTCAGGGGCTTTAATCAGCCCCAGCATTTT.

This clone was detected once. The V call is TRBV5-4, the J call TRBJ2-2; the match to TRBD1 covers 7 bases. This CDR3 is 15 amino acids long. The junction had 9 bases not matched to a gene; V was cut back by 5 bases and J by 5 bases. The germline gives CDR1 SGHNT, CDR2 YYREEE (reference sequence). CDR3 loop: CASSLRTGMTGELFF. The CDR3 DNA is TGTGCCAGCAGTTTGCGGACAGGAATGACCGGGGAGCTGTTTTTT.

The chain employs TRBV18 and TRBJ2-7; D perhaps matches TRBD2 (6 bases). V was cut by 4 bases and J by 4 bases, with 14 bases left in between. In germline, CDR1 is KGHSH, CDR2 LQKENI. The length of the CDR3 is 14 residues. Here the CDR3 DNA reads TGTGCCAGCTCACGGGCTAGCGCTTCTTACGAGCAGTACTTC. This sequence encodes CASSRASASYEQYF.

Comments on this clone: One end of the junction fails to match germline, which may point to a read error. V usage is TRBV7-7 and J usage is TRBJ2-1; 7 bases agree with TRBD2. This CDR3 is 13 amino acids long. The germline V gene encodes CDR1 SSHAT and CDR2 FNYEAQ (reference sequence). For the CDR3, the DNA is TGTGCTAGCAGCTCCGCCAACTCGGGGGGGCAGTTCTTC. Its translation: CASSSANSGGQFF.

The gene calls are TRBV5-1 and TRBJ2-4; TRBD1 matches 7 bases. CDR3 length: 16 amino acids. The germline CDR1 and CDR2 sequences are SGHRS and YFSETQ. Germline trimming cut 4 bases from V and 1 base from J; bases unmatched to any gene: 8. CDR3 DNA: TGCGCCAGCAGCCGAGACCGACAGGGTGCCAAAAACATTCAGTACTTC. Protein: CASSRDRQGAKNIQYF.

The chain joins TRBV7-6 to TRBJ2-7; 8 bases map to TRBD2. CDR1 is SGHVS and CDR2 is FNYEAQ in the germline V gene. CDR3 length: 12 amino acids. J was trimmed by 4 bases and V by 9 bases; bases with no gene match: 5. The CDR3 sequence is CASSAGDYEQYF. DNA of the CDR3: TGTGCCAGTTCAGCGGGAGATTACGAGCAGTACTTC.

The J gene is TRBJ2-3, the V gene TRBV4-1; 9 bases line up with TRBD1. The J segment lost 4 bases and the V segment lost 4 bases, leaving 9 bases of the junction unmatched. Per germline, CDR1 MGHRA and CDR2 YSYEKL. This CDR3 is 16 amino acids long. The DNA of the CDR3 is TGCGCCAGCAGCCCAGCCGGGACAGGGAGGGCAGATACGCAGTATTTT. This codes for CASSPAGTGRADTQYF.

The V call is TRBV4-2, the J call TRBJ2-5; weak D call: TRBD2 (6 bases). Germline assignment: CDR1 LGHNA and CDR2 YNFKEQ. The CDR3 totals 14 residues. Deletions cut 1 base from V and 0 bases from J, with 6 bases between. The CDR3 region has the DNA TGTGCCAGCAGCCAAGGCGGGAACCAAGAGACCCAGTACTTC. Encoded protein: CASSQGGNQETQYF.

This chain uses TRBV10-3 with TRBJ2-5; D unresolved. Germline CDR1 is ENHRY and CDR2 is SYGVKD. Trimming removed 3 bases from V and 3 bases from J, with 5 bases in between. CDR3 length: 12 amino acids. The CDR3 nucleotides read TGTGCCATCAGTGAACAAGAAGAGACCCAGTACTTC. Translating it yields CAISEQEETQYF.

The chain has TRBV7-9 and TRBJ2-2; 8 bases line up with TRBD2. This CDR3 has 13 residues. The trim removed 5 bases at V and 7 bases at J, leaving 3 bases unmatched. Germline-derived CDR1 and CDR2 are SEHNR and FQNEAQ (reference sequence). The CDR3 spells CASSRLASGELFF. The CDR3 DNA reads as TGTGCCAGCAGCCGACTAGCGAGCGGGGAGCTGTTTTTT.

This chain joins TRBV9 and TRBJ2-5, with 7 bases that match TRBD1. The germline gives CDR1 SGDLS, CDR2 YYNGEE. The CDR3 is made up of 14 amino acids. After removal of 3 bases from V and 2 bases from J, the junction contained 4 bases not matched to a gene. The CDR3 nucleotides read TGTGCCAGCAGCGCAGGGACAGCTCAAGAGACCCAGTACTTC. This codes for CASSAGTAQETQYF.